These 3 T cell receptor beta chains originate from one sample sequenced in a study of response to subunit inactivated influenza vaccine. TCRdb ran MiXCR on the RT-PCR reads and lists one entry per CDR3 protein. The sample gives hundreds of thousands of distinct CDR3 sequences, over 9% of which show up once; 8% to 13% is in the top ten. These same records also appear under a second study, on T cells expressing NK-cell markers. That paper states: In generating TCR beta cDNA, 5'RACE template switching with UMIs was used.

Sample: PBMCs from blood, taken on the day of vaccination. Source of these receptors: a man aged 50 or older who received an inactivated influenza vaccine.

This clonotype occurred many times. The gene calls are TRBV12-3 or TRBV12-4 and TRBJ2-3; 11 positions match TRBD1. The V gene end was trimmed by 6 bases and the J gene end by 7 bases; junction bases not matched to a gene: 3. This CDR3 comprises 13 residues. The CDR3 bases are TGTGCCAGCAGACGGACAGGGGGCCATACGCAGTATTTT. This codes for CASRRTGGHTQYF.

This clonotype came up a few times. The V and J genes are TRBV5-1 and TRBJ2-7; D is uncertain. This CDR3 is 15 amino acids long. Trimming left V 0 bases short and J 2 bases short, with 12 bases between. Germline V gives CDR1 SGHRS, CDR2 YFSETQ. CDR3 amino acids: CASSLDLGTTYEQYF. For the CDR3, the DNA is TGCGCCAGCAGCTTGGACCTCGGAACAACCTACGAGCAGTACTTC.

CDR3 in DNA: TGCGCCAGCAGCCGGGGTATGACAGGGGCCTATGGCTACACCTTC. Its protein product is CASSRGMTGAYGYTF. V is TRBV4-1 and J is TRBJ1-2; 8 bases map to TRBD1. V lost 4 bases, J lost 4 bases, and 8 bases stayed unmatched. The CDR3 length is 15 residues. Germline lookup yields CDR1 MGHRA and CDR2 YSYEKL.